This TCR beta chain was sequenced during a study of beta chain features in type 1 diabetes. In the study overall: All samples combined gave under 110,000,000 sorted cells for examination.

The study reverse transcribed the entire isolated RNA, so it sequenced expressed TCRB transcripts. Assay: immunoSEQ multiplex PCR; the TCRdb copy retains only in-frame clones and omits some. The sample shows 300,000 or so clones, around an eighth of them seen only once. This clone has just a few counts. Its antigen is unknown. General study results and limits: Among patients with Type 1 diabetes, TCRB CDR3s were moderately but significantly shorter in every one of the four CD4+ subsets. A closer apparent resemblance between naive, central memory and Treg TCRB repertoires was seen in patients than in healthy donors.

Germline-derived CDR1 and CDR2 are MDHEN and SYDVKM. V lost 3 bases and J lost 3, with 5 bases in between. This CDR3 has 12 residues. The TCR comes from a woman aged 18-29 years with type 1 diabetes. Sequencing used naive CD4+ T cells from blood. This chain links TRBV28 with TRBJ2-5; no clear D gene. CDR3 sequence (DNA): TGTGCCAGCAGTTTGGCTGAAGAGACCCAGTACTTC. Its protein is CASSLAEETQYF.